This T cell receptor (beta chain) comes out of a study of T cells in localized non-small cell lung cancer. Study-wide results and caveats: Tumor showed lower T cell clonality than uninvolved adjacent lung, where it was highest.

A note on this clone: Its antigen is unidentified.

Deletions cut 1 base from V and 6 bases from J, with 11 bases between. Germline CDR1 is SGHDT and CDR2 is YYEEEE. The CDR3 is made up of 14 amino acids. Profiling relied on immunoSEQ multiplex PCR, and the TCRdb table lists in-frame clones only, not all of them. The sample holds roughly 30,000 clones; less than 90% are singletons and the top ten take about 3.2%. Specimen: peripheral blood, collected before any cancer treatment. The chain carries TRBV5-6 and TRBJ2-1; possibly TRBD2 for D (6 bases). This TCR came from a female donor of 60 years or more with stage I lung adenocarcinoma. The CDR3 spells CASSLPSVFNEQFF. In DNA, the CDR3 is TGTGCCAGCAGCTTGCCTAGCGTTTTCAATGAGCAGTTCTTC.